The sample holds one count of the clone carrying this T cell receptor beta chain. Sequenced by immunoSEQ multiplex PCR; TCRdb stores in-frame clones only, minus some. The sample yields just over 95,000 clones, around 76% seen once. This entry belongs to a study of blood T cell repertoires in COVID-19. The clonotype originates from an elderly man with acute or convalescent COVID-19. The sequenced sample was peripheral blood.

The CDR3 nucleotides are TGCGCCAGCAGCACAGACCACCCCACAGATACGCAGTATTTT. This gives the protein CASSTDHPTDTQYF. The chain couples TRBV5-1 to TRBJ2-3, with D hard to call. In germline, CDR1 is SGHRS, CDR2 YFSETQ. There are 14 residues in the CDR3. V shed 4 bases and J shed 2 bases, with 11 bases lying between them.